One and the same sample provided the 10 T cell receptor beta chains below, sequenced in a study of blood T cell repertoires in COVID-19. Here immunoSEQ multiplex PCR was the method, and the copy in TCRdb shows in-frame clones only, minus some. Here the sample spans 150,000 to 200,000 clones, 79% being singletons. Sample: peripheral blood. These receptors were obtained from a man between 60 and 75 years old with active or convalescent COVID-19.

The CDR3 sequence: CASSDTSGGQSNQPQHF. The CDR3 nucleotides are TGTGCCAGCAGCGATACGAGCGGGGGTCAGAGCAATCAGCCCCAGCATTTT. The V call is TRBV7-9, the J call TRBJ1-5; D possibly corresponds to TRBD1 (5 bases). This CDR3 contains 17 residues. From germline, CDR1 is SEHNR and CDR2 FQNEAQ (reference sequence). Trimming took off 5 bases at V and 1 base at J, with 18 bases between the two ends.

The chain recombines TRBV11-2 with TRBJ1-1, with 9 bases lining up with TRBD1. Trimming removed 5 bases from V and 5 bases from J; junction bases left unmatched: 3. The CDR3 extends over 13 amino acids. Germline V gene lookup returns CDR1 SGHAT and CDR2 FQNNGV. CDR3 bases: TGTGCCAGCAGCAAGACAGGGGGAACTGAAGCTTTCTTT. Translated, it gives CASSKTGGTEAFF.

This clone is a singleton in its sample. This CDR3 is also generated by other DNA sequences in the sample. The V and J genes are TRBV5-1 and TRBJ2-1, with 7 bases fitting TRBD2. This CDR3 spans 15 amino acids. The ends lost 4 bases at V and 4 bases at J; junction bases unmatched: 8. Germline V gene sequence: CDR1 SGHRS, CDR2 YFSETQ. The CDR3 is CASSKPSGAYNEQFF. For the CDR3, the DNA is TGCGCCAGCAGCAAGCCTAGCGGAGCGTACAATGAGCAGTTCTTC.

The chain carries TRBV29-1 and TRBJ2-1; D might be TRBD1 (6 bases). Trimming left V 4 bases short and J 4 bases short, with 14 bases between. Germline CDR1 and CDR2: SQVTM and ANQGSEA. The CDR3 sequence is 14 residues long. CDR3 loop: CSVAPTGTYNEQFF. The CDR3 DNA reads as TGCAGCGTTGCCCCGACAGGAACTTACAATGAGCAGTTCTTC.

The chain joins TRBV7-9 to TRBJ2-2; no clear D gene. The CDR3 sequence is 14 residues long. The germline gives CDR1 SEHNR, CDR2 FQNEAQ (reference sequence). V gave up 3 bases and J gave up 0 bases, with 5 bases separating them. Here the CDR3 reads CASSFGANTGELFF. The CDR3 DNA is TGTGCCAGCAGCTTCGGAGCGAACACCGGGGAGCTGTTTTTT.

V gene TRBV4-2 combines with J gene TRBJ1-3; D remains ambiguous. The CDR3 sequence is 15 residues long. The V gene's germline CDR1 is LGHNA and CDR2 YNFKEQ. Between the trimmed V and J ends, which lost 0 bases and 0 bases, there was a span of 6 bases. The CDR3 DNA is TGTGCCAGCAGCCAAGAGGGAGGCTCTGGAAACACCATATATTTT. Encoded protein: CASSQEGGSGNTIYF.

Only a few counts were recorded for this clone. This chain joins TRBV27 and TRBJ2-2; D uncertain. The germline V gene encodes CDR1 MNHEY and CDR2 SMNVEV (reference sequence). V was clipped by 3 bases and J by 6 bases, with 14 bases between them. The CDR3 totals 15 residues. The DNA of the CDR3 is TGTGCCAGCAGTTTTACCCTGACTGCCTCCGGGGAGCTGTTTTTT. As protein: CASSFTLTASGELFF.

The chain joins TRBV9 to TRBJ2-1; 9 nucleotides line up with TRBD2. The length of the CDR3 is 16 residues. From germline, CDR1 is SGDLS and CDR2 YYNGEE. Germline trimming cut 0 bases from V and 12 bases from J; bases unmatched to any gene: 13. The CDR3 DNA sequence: TGTGCCAGCAGCGTAGATCCAGCGGGAGGCTTACTAGGGCAGTTCTTC. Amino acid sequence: CASSVDPAGGLLGQFF.

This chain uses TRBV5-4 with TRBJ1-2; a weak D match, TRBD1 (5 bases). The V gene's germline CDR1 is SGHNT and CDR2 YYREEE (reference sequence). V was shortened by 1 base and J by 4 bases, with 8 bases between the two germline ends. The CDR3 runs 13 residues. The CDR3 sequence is CASSLQGSYGYTF. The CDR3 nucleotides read TGTGCCAGCAGCTTGCAGGGAAGCTATGGCTACACCTTC.

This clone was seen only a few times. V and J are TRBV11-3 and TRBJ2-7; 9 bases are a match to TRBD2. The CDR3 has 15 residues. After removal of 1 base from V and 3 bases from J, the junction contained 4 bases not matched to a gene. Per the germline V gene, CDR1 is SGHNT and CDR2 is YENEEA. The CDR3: CASSLVAGGIYEQYF. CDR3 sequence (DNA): TGTGCCAGCAGCTTAGTGGCGGGAGGGATCTACGAGCAGTACTTC. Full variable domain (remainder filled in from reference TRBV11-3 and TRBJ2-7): EAGVVQSPRYKIIEKKQPVAFWCNPISGHNTLYWYLQNLGQGPELLIRYENEEAVDDSQLPKDRFSAERLKGVDSTLKIQPAELGDSAVYLCASSLVAGGIYEQYFGPGTRLTVT.